Presented here are 21 T cell receptor beta chains from one specimen sequenced in a study of T cells in Graves' hyperthyroidism and ophthalmopathy. RNA transcripts served as the template for amplifying TCR beta CDR3 regions. Primed by the HTBI set, a first-round RT-PCR was run on the TCR CDR3. TCRdb fed the multiplex PCR reads into MiXCR, producing one record per CDR3 protein. The sample has hundreds of thousands of distinct CDR3 sequences; 15% to 18% are singletons. Sample: blood. Receptors originate from a woman aged 18-29 years with Graves' hyperthyroidism.

This chain links TRBV7-3 with TRBJ2-1; 14 bases line up with TRBD2. The V segment lost 5 bases and the J segment 6 bases; nucleotides outside the gene matches: 12. The CDR3 spans 18 residues. Looked up from germline, CDR1 is SGHTA and CDR2 is FQGTGA. The CDR3 bases are TGTGCCAGCAGCCCCGGGACTAGCGGGAGCCTCTCCGTCAATGAGCAGTTCTTC. This gives the protein CASSPGTSGSLSVNEQFF.

This clonotype appeared many times. The chain employs TRBV6-1 and TRBJ2-1; the match to TRBD2 covers 7 bases. CDR1 MNHNS and CDR2 SASEGT come from the germline V gene. The V and J ends lost 5 bases and 2 bases, in that order; junction bases with no gene match: 6. The length of the CDR3 is 15 residues. This CDR3 reads CASSYWEGAYNEQFF. CDR3 sequence (DNA): TGTGCCAGCAGTTATTGGGAGGGTGCCTACAATGAGCAGTTCTTC.

This clonotype has a count of ten or more. V usage is TRBV7-2 and J usage is TRBJ2-1, with TRBD2 as a possible D gene (6 bases). Per the germline V gene, CDR1 is SGHTA and CDR2 is FQGNSA. V was pared by 3 bases and J by 0 bases, with 9 bases between. CDR3 size: 15 residues. CDR3 protein: CASSLRGGSYNEQFF. The DNA for the CDR3 is TGTGCCAGCAGCTTGAGGGGAGGCTCCTACAATGAGCAGTTCTTC.

This clonotype was counted ten times or more. This chain's CDR3 is CSARPPGTSGGEAGELFF. CDR3 DNA sequence: TGCAGTGCTAGACCCCCCGGGACTAGCGGGGGGGAGGCCGGGGAGCTGTTTTTT. The gene calls are TRBV20-1 and TRBJ2-2; 16 bases agree with TRBD2. Trimming took 2 bases from V and 6 from J; bases not matched to a gene: 9. Germline values: CDR1 DFQATT, CDR2 SNEGSKA (reference sequence). This CDR3 has 18 amino acids.

A word on this clonotype: A read error may be the cause here, since a much bigger clone is one base away. The genes are TRBV2 and TRBJ2-1; TRBD2 matches 10 bases. Per germline, CDR1 SNHLY and CDR2 FYNNEI. The CDR3 is 16 residues long. The DNA of the CDR3 is TGTGCCAGCAGCGCGACAAAGCGGGAGGGGTACAATGAGCAGCTCTTC. Its translation is CASSATKREGYNEQLF.

This clonotype has a handful of counts. One junction end disagrees with the germline gene, perhaps due to a read error. J is TRBJ2-2 and V is TRBV9; the D is unclear. The CDR3 is made up of 13 amino acids. The V gene's germline CDR1 is SGDLS and CDR2 YYNGEE. CDR3 in DNA: TGTACCAGCAGCGTAGATTTCACCGGGGAGCTGTTTTTT. This sequence encodes CTSSVDFTGELFF.

This clonotype has a count of ten or more. V gene TRBV20-1 combines with J gene TRBJ2-1, with 10 positions matching TRBD2. The trim removed 6 bases at V and 7 bases at J, leaving 9 bases unmatched. Germline V CDR1 and CDR2: DFQATT, SNEGSKA (reference sequence). The CDR3 totals 14 residues. The CDR3 region is CSALPASGRNEQFF. The CDR3 region has the DNA TGCAGTGCCCTCCCCGCTAGCGGGAGAAATGAGCAGTTCTTC.

The chain employs TRBV20-1 and TRBJ2-7, with D possibly TRBD2 on 9 matching bases. The CDR3 spans 16 residues. V was pared by 0 bases and J by 2 bases, with 17 bases between. Per the germline V gene, CDR1 is DFQATT and CDR2 is SNEGSKA (reference sequence). The CDR3 region is CSARDQGASGTYEQYF. The CDR3 region has the DNA TGCAGTGCTAGAGATCAGGGGGCTAGCGGGACCTACGAGCAGTACTTC.

The chain recombines TRBV7-9 with TRBJ2-7; D call uncertain. V was trimmed by 8 bases and J by 3 bases, leaving 8 bases between them. Germline CDR1 reads SEHNR; CDR2 reads FQNEAQ (reference sequence). This CDR3 region has 11 residues. Here the CDR3 reads CASSRNYEQYF. CDR3 DNA: TGTGCCAGCTCAAGGAACTACGAGCAGTACTTC. Complete variable domain (other parts from reference TRBV7-9 and TRBJ2-7): DTGVSQNPRHKITKRGQNVTFRCDPISEHNRLYWYRQTLGQGPEFLTYFQNEAQLEKSRLLSDRFSAERPKGSFSTLEIQRTEQGDSAMYLCASSRNYEQYFGPGTRLTVT.

The chain joins TRBV5-6 to TRBJ2-5; 8 bases are shared with TRBD2. The CDR3 contains 15 residues. V lost 4 bases to trimming and J lost 2 bases; unmatched junction nucleotides: 7. The germline V gene has CDR1 SGHDT and CDR2 YYEEEE. The CDR3 nucleotides are TGTGCCAGCAGCCGTAGACTAGCGTTACAAGAGACCCAGTACTTC. Residues: CASSRRLALQETQYF. Full variable domain (remainder filled in from reference TRBV5-6 and TRBJ2-5): DAGVTQSPTHLIKTRGQQVTLRCSPKSGHDTVSWYQQALGQGPQFIFQYYEEEERQRGNFPDRFSGHQFPNYSSELNVNALLLGDSALYLCASSRRLALQETQYFGPGTRLLVL.

The chain carries TRBV3-1 and TRBJ2-7; D not resolved. Germline V gives CDR1 LGHDT, CDR2 YNNKEL (reference sequence). The CDR3 extends over 16 amino acids. Trimming left V 0 bases short and J 2 bases short, with 14 bases between. CDR3 in amino acids: CASSQDKGIGPYEQYF. As DNA, the CDR3 is TGTGCCAGCAGCCAAGATAAAGGAATAGGTCCCTACGAGCAGTACTTC.

This clonotype was recorded many times. The rearrangement links TRBV4-1 to TRBJ1-2, with TRBD1 as a possible D gene (5 bases). V dropped 4 bases and J dropped 8 bases, with 14 bases sitting between them. The CDR3 length is 13 residues. Germline assignment: CDR1 MGHRA and CDR2 YSYEKL. This chain's CDR3 is CASSPPGTAGYTF. In DNA form, the CDR3 reads TGCGCCAGCAGCCCCCCCGGGACTGCAGGCTACACCTTC.

This clonotype was recorded a few times. The rearrangement uses TRBV19 and TRBJ2-7, with 7 nucleotides matching TRBD1. Germline-derived CDR1 and CDR2 are LNHDA and SQIVND (reference sequence). J lost 0 bases, V lost 5 bases, and 10 bases had no gene match. This CDR3 region has 16 residues. This CDR3 is CASSVGSTGSSYEQYF. CDR3 DNA: TGTGCCAGTAGTGTGGGATCGACAGGGAGCTCCTACGAGCAGTACTTC.

This clonotype was counted once. The chain is built from TRBV5-1 and TRBJ2-6; TRBD1 matches 11 bases. Germline V lookup: CDR1 SGHRS, CDR2 YFSETQ. The CDR3 is 19 amino acids. V was clipped by 5 bases and J by 0 bases; unmatched bases: 10. Written as DNA, the CDR3 is TGCGCCAGCAGTTATGACCGGGACAGGGGGTTCTCTGGGGCCAACGTCCTGACTTTC. Translation gives CASSYDRDRGFSGANVLTF.

This clonotype was counted many times. This sequence joins TRBV19 and TRBJ1-5; a possible D gene is TRBD1 (5 bases). The V and J ends lost 3 bases and 6 bases respectively, with 15 bases between them. Germline loops: CDR1 LNHDA, CDR2 SQIVND (reference sequence). CDR3 length: 15 residues. The CDR3 DNA sequence: TGTGCCAGTAGTATGTTCCTAGGGGAGCGTCAGCCCCAGCATTTT. Encoded protein: CASSMFLGERQPQHF.

This clonotype was picked up many times. The CDR3: CASSLILAGGFPYEQYF. The CDR3 DNA is TGTGCCAGCAGCTTAATACTAGCGGGAGGATTCCCCTACGAGCAGTACTTC. The rearrangement uses TRBV7-9 and TRBJ2-7; 12 bases match TRBD2. Germline-derived CDR1 and CDR2 are SEHNR and FQNEAQ (reference sequence). Trimming took 2 bases from V and 2 from J; bases not matched to a gene: 7. This CDR3 comprises 17 residues.

In regard to this clonotype: A much larger clone differs by one base, so this may be a read error. This chain links TRBV12-3 or TRBV12-4 with TRBJ2-5; 13 bases map to TRBD2. The CDR3 has 15 amino acids. CDR3 residues: CASIRGGLAGIGQSF. The CDR3 DNA follows: TGTGCCAGCATTCGGGGGGGACTAGCGGGAATCGGCCAGTCCTTC.

At least ten counts were recorded for this clonotype. The CDR3 DNA reads TGTGCCTGGACTAAACGGGGGGGCCTTCCGTCATCCTACGAGCAGTACTTC. Translation: CAWTKRGGLPSSYEQYF. This chain links TRBV30 with TRBJ2-7; 8 bases match TRBD2. In germline, CDR1 is GTSNPN, CDR2 SVGIG (reference sequence). The V and J ends lost 4 bases and 1 base, in that order; junction bases with no gene match: 15. This CDR3 contains 17 residues.

In its sample, this clonotype was seen many times. DNA for the CDR3: TGTGCCAGCAGCTTATTTTTCTTACCGGGACAGGGGACAACTAATGAAAAACTGTTTTTT. Its translation is CASSLFFLPGQGTTNEKLFF. V and J are TRBV7-8 and TRBJ1-4, with TRBD1 matching 10 bases. Germline trimming cut 2 bases from V and 0 bases from J; bases unmatched to any gene: 12. The CDR3 loop spans 20 amino acids. Germline CDR1 SGHVS, CDR2 FQNEAQ. The whole variable domain, remainder taken from reference TRBV7-8 and TRBJ1-4, is GAGVSQSPRYKVAKRGQDVALRCDPISGHVSLFWYQQALGQGPEFLTYFQNEAQLDKSGLPSDRFFAERPEGSVSTLKIQRTQQEDSAVYLCASSLFFLPGQGTTNEKLFFGSGTQLSVL.

The chain recombines TRBV7-9 with TRBJ1-2; D possibly corresponds to TRBD1 (6 bases). The CDR3 runs to 13 residues. Trimming cost V 4 bases and J 4 bases, with 10 bases left between them. CDR1 is SEHNR and CDR2 is FQNEAQ in the germline V gene (reference sequence). CDR3 amino acids: CASSSTGFYGYTF. The CDR3 DNA sequence: TGTGCCAGCAGCTCGACAGGATTCTATGGCTACACCTTC.

A word on this clonotype: A much bigger clone sits one base away, suggesting this may be a read error. V gene TRBV6-1 combines with J gene TRBJ2-4; 7 nucleotides agree with TRBD1. V lost 5 bases, J lost 7 bases, and 14 bases stayed unmatched. Germline V CDR1 and CDR2: MNHNS, SASEGT. The CDR3 is 16 residues long. The CDR3 loop reads CASSMAGTAPENIQYF. CDR3 coding DNA: TGTGCCAGCAGTATGGCCGGGACAGCCCCGGAGAACATTCAGTACTTC.